Below, one T cell receptor beta chain is given with its context. The data derive from a study of blood T cell repertoires in COVID-19. Study details: The samples span acute and convalescent COVID-19 from the United States, Italy and Spain. PBMCs, B-cell-depleted T cells, or T cells provided the cDNA or gDNA that made up the material.

The authors' processing: Amplification with reference gene primers provided the estimates of nucleated cell counts. Some clones are missing from TCRdb's copy, which holds only in-frame ones; the method was immunoSEQ multiplex PCR. For V, J and clone size, that table is used; D and trimming come from the DNA. The profile shows about 49,000 clones, around 90% of them singletons. The CDR3 consists of 11 residues. Trimming removed 4 bases at V and 4 bases at J, with 4 bases between. The V gene's germline CDR1 is SNHLY and CDR2 FYNNEI. The chain employs TRBV2 and TRBJ2-5; the D is unclear. The specimen was peripheral blood. This TCR came from a man aged 80 or over with acute or convalescent COVID-19. The CDR3 loop is CASSVVETQYF. The CDR3 DNA reads TGTGCCAGCAGTGTAGTAGAGACCCAGTACTTC. The variable domain in full, with the rest retrieved from reference TRBV2 and TRBJ2-5, is EPEVTQTPSHQVTQMGQEVILRCVPISNHLYFYWYRQILGQKVEFLVSFYNNEISEKSEIFDDQFSVERPDGSNFTLKIRSTKLEDSAMYFCASSVVETQYFGPGTRLLVL.